The clone carrying this TCR beta chain has a single count. This specimen comes from a study of shared clonotypes between healthy human individuals. Turning to the study itself: The donors, a couple of women and a few men, were aged 18 to 49.

This table comes from immunoSEQ multiplex PCR, and its TCRdb copy is limited to in-frame clones, with some not included. The table lists about 2.3 million clones, around 90% of them singletons. CDR1 is MNHEY and CDR2 is SMNVEV in the germline V gene (reference sequence). Between the trimmed V and J ends, which lost 5 bases and 1 base, there was a span of 27 bases. The CDR3 spans 19 residues. Sequencing was performed on naive CD4+ T cells from PBMCs. Documented subset: CD45RA+ positively selected. This TCR derives from a young man in good health. Some clones in this sample may be carry-over from other donors' samples. This rearrangement joins TRBV27 to TRBJ2-7; a possible D gene is TRBD1 (10 bases). CDR3 loop: CASSLRQGAGREGSYEQYF. DNA for the CDR3: TGTGCCAGCAGTCTACGACAGGGGGCTGGGCGGGAGGGTTCCTACGAGCAGTACTTC.